A single sample gave rise to the 6 T cell receptor beta chains below, sequenced in a study of technical replicates of blood from a few donors. Measured with immunoSEQ multiplex PCR; TCRdb has only the in-frame clones, and not every one. The repertoire includes roughly 76,000 clones, around 94% of them detected once, and approximately 0.41% sits in the top ten. Sequenced: T cells isolated from PBMCs. The receptors derive from a human donor in good health.

CDR3 sequence (DNA): TGTGCCAGCAGCGTGGGACTAGCGGGAGGGCCCGATACGCAGTATTTT. Translated: CASSVGLAGGPDTQYF. V usage is TRBV7-9 and J usage is TRBJ2-3; 16 bases align to TRBD2. The junction had 5 bases not matched to a gene; V was cut back by 5 bases and J by 6 bases. The CDR3 sequence is 16 residues long. In germline, CDR1 is SEHNR, CDR2 FQNEAQ (reference sequence).

The chain employs TRBV19 and TRBJ2-2; 10 nucleotides align to TRBD2. The CDR3 loop spans 16 amino acids. Looked up from germline, CDR1 is LNHDA and CDR2 is SQIVND (reference sequence). The ends lost 3 bases at V and 4 bases at J; junction bases unmatched: 5. CDR3: CASSIYGLAATGELFF. As DNA, the CDR3 is TGTGCCAGTAGTATCTACGGACTAGCGGCCACCGGGGAGCTGTTTTTT. Looking up the rest from reference TRBV19 and TRBJ2-2 gives the full variable domain: DGGITQSPKYLFRKEGQNVTLSCEQNLNHDAMYWYRQDPGQGLRLIYYSQIVNDFQKGDIAEGYSVSREKKESFPLTVTSAQKNPTAFYLCASSIYGLAATGELFFGEGSRLTVL.

J is TRBJ2-7 and V is TRBV7-8; no reliable D call. With 1 base removed from V and 0 bases from J, the gap between germline ends came to 10 bases. The germline V gene encodes CDR1 SGHVS and CDR2 FQNEAQ. CDR3 length: 15 residues. The CDR3 DNA is TGTGCCAGCAGCTTAGGGCCAGGCCGCTCCTACGAGCAGTACTTC. Its protein product is CASSLGPGRSYEQYF.

This clone occurred once. V gene TRBV5-5 combines with J gene TRBJ2-3; D might be TRBD1 (7 bases). The CDR3 totals 16 residues. V shed 0 bases and J shed 1 base, with 12 bases lying between them. Germline CDR1 and CDR2: SGHKS and YYEKEE (reference sequence). CDR3 amino acids: CASSLERGTGTDTQYF. CDR3 nucleotide sequence: TGTGCCAGCAGCTTGGAACGGGGGACAGGCACAGATACGCAGTATTTT.

This chain links TRBV9 with TRBJ1-3, with D perhaps TRBD1 (5 bases). Trimming removed 4 bases from V and 2 bases from J, with 13 bases in between. Germline CDR1 SGDLS, CDR2 YYNGEE. This CDR3 is built from 15 residues. CDR3 DNA sequence: TGTGCCAGCAGCTTGGGAGGGGTTGCTGGAAACACCATATATTTT. It encodes CASSLGGVAGNTIYF.

The V gene is TRBV11-1, the J gene TRBJ1-1; TRBD1 is a possible D gene (6 bases). With 6 bases removed from V and 2 bases from J, the gap between germline ends came to 10 bases. The germline V gene has CDR1 SGHAT and CDR2 FQDESV (reference sequence). This CDR3 spans 13 amino acids. The CDR3 coding sequence is TGTGCCAGCAGTCTGACAGGTAACACTGAAGCTTTCTTT. Its protein product is CASSLTGNTEAFF.